Listed below are T cell receptor beta chains from one sample, sequenced in a study of identical twins. TCRdb redid the calling of the 5' RACE reads with MiXCR, one entry per CDR3 protein. This sample has 200,000 to 250,000 distinct CDR3 sequences, with under 12% found just once. Source material: memory T cells sorted from blood. These receptor sequences come from a man aged 50-59 years in good health. Each CDR3 is given with its conserved first and last residue. The D gene is left open where the match is weak. Only some rows state a clone size, as once, few, many or a class for expanded clones.

v_call	d_call	clone_size	j_call	cdr3_aa	cdr3_nt
TRBV7-8	TRBD1	NA	TRBJ1-2	CASSPQGGYGYTF	TGTGCCAGCAGCCCACAGGGGGGTTATGGCTACACCTTC
TRBV7-9	NA	few	TRBJ2-4	CASSQTEGDIQYF	TGTGCCAGCAGCCAAACCGAGGGAGACATTCAGTACTTC
TRBV19	NA	few	TRBJ1-3	CATSTSRISGNTIYF	TGTGCCACGTCGACCAGTCGCATCTCTGGAAACACCATATATTTT
TRBV5-1	NA	NA	TRBJ2-7	CASSLQGTSYEQYF	TGCGCCAGCAGCTTGCAGGGCACGTCCTACGAGCAGTACTTC
TRBV20-1	NA	many	TRBJ1-1	CSARQVNTEAFF	TGCAGTGCGAGACAAGTGAACACTGAAGCTTTCTTT
TRBV20-1	NA	many	TRBJ2-3	CSARVADTQYF	TGCAGTGCTAGAGTAGCAGATACGCAGTATTTT
TRBV28	TRBD1	NA	TRBJ1-2	CASSSFSAGTANYGYTF	TGTGCCAGCAGTTCCTTCTCTGCGGGGACAGCTAACTATGGCTACACCTTC
TRBV6-1	NA	NA	TRBJ1-1	CASSPILRSGEAFF	TGTGCCAGCAGCCCCATTCTTAGGTCTGGTGAAGCTTTCTTT
TRBV7-2	NA	many	TRBJ1-5	CASSLSGPAQPQHF	TGTGCCAGCAGTCTCTCGGGGCCTGCCCAGCCCCAGCATTTT
TRBV15	NA	many	TRBJ2-1	CATSRDKLYEQFF	TGTGCCACCAGCAGAGATAAGCTCTATGAGCAGTTCTTC
TRBV11-1	TRBD2	many	TRBJ2-1	CASSLVTSGSYNEQFF	TGTGCCAGCAGCTTAGTCACTAGCGGGTCCTACAATGAGCAGTTCTTC
TRBV24-1	TRBD1	many	TRBJ2-7	CATSETGTGGNEQYF	TGTGCCACCAGTGAAACCGGGACAGGGGGGAACGAGCAGTACTTC
TRBV5-1	NA	NA	TRBJ1-3	CASSSMGGGTIYF	TGCGCCAGCAGCTCGATGGGGGGAGGCACCATATATTTT
TRBV20-1	NA	NA	TRBJ1-1	CSARDYRRYTEAFF	TGCAGTGCTAGAGATTACCGGCGGTACACTGAAGCTTTCTTT
TRBV28	NA	NA	TRBJ1-3	CASSGAYSGNTIYF	TGTGCCAGCAGTGGGGCGTACTCTGGAAACACCATATATTTT
TRBV4-2	TRBD1	NA	TRBJ1-4	CASSQAARGTEKLFF	TGTGCCAGCAGCCAAGCTGCCAGGGGGACAGAAAAACTGTTTTTT
TRBV2	TRBD2	many	TRBJ2-1	CASKAGGVYEQFF	TGTGCCAGCAAGGCGGGAGGGGTATATGAGCAGTTCTTC
TRBV27	NA	many	TRBJ1-6	CASSFLREDSPLHF	TGTGCCAGCAGTTTTCTTAGGGAAGATTCACCCCTCCACTTT
TRBV11-2	NA	NA	TRBJ2-1	CASSGSATFYNEQFF	TGTGCCAGCTCGGGGTCGGCTACCTTCTACAATGAGCAGTTCTTC
TRBV7-2	TRBD2	NA	TRBJ2-1	CASSLSGLAGGNNEQFF	TGTGCCAGCAGCTTATCGGGACTAGCGGGGGGGAACAATGAGCAGTTCTTC
TRBV29-1	NA	many	TRBJ2-6	CSVTGTYSSGANVLTF	TGCAGCGTTACTGGGACCTACAGCTCTGGGGCCAACGTCCTGACTTTC
TRBV5-5	NA	few	TRBJ2-5	CASTIGGPRQETQYF	TGTGCCAGCACCATTGGGGGACCGAGACAAGAGACCCAGTACTTC
TRBV11-2	TRBD1	many	TRBJ1-3	CASSLVRGRGNTIYF	TGTGCCAGCAGCTTAGTGAGGGGGCGCGGAAACACCATATATTTT
TRBV7-9	NA	NA	TRBJ2-1	CASSLGLFTARNEQFF	TGTGCCAGCAGCTTGGGACTTTTCACCGCAAGGAATGAGCAGTTCTTC
TRBV2	NA	many	TRBJ2-7	CASSEGRGLYEQYF	TGTGCCAGCAGTGAGGGAAGAGGTCTCTACGAGCAGTACTTC
TRBV5-4	NA	NA	TRBJ2-7	CASRPDSLYEQYF	TGTGCCAGCAGACCCGACAGCCTCTACGAGCAGTACTTC
TRBV5-5	TRBD1	few	TRBJ1-3	CASSPGQGRNTIYF	TGTGCCAGCAGTCCGGGACAGGGGAGAAACACCATATATTTT
TRBV5-5	TRBD1	NA	TRBJ2-1	CASSTSFGTGFAEQFF	TGTGCCAGCAGCACGTCCTTTGGGACAGGGTTTGCGGAGCAGTTCTTC
TRBV5-1	NA	many	TRBJ1-1	CASRRTGMNTEAFF	TGCGCCAGCAGGAGGACGGGGATGAACACTGAAGCTTTCTTT
TRBV4-2	TRBD1	many	TRBJ2-1	CASSHPDRDNEQFF	TGTGCCAGCAGCCACCCGGACAGGGACAATGAGCAGTTCTTC
TRBV28	NA	NA	TRBJ2-7	CASSFGGFYEQYF	TGTGCCAGCAGTTTTGGGGGCTTCTACGAGCAGTACTTC
TRBV15	TRBD2	NA	TRBJ2-7	CATSSGLAGWDEQYF	TGTGCCACCAGCAGTGGACTAGCGGGCTGGGACGAGCAGTACTTC
TRBV5-5	NA	NA	TRBJ2-3	CASSLEFRPTDTQYF	TGTGCCAGCAGCTTGGAGTTCCGCCCAACAGATACGCAGTATTTT
TRBV7-9	NA	many	TRBJ1-5	CASSKEGNQPQHF	TGTGCCAGCAGCAAGGAAGGGAATCAGCCCCAGCATTTT
TRBV11-2	NA	few	TRBJ2-7	CASSSLPRGEQYF	TGTGCCAGCAGCTCACTGCCCCGTGGCGAGCAGTACTTC
TRBV5-4	TRBD2	NA	TRBJ2-3	CASSLDGGTSGRKFSDTQYF	TGTGCCAGCAGCTTGGACGGGGGGACTAGCGGGAGGAAATTTTCAGATACGCAGTATTTT
TRBV5-1	TRBD2	NA	TRBJ2-3	CASSSGSAGVVGATQYF	TGCGCCAGCAGCTCCGGTTCAGCGGGAGTGGTCGGAGCTACGCAGTATTTT
TRBV20-1	NA	few	TRBJ2-2	CSAARNTGELFF	TGCAGTGCCGCACGGAACACCGGGGAGCTGTTTTTT
TRBV15	NA	NA	TRBJ2-1	CATSRDMGGNNEQFF	TGTGCCACCAGCAGAGATATGGGGGGCAACAATGAGCAGTTCTTC
TRBV6-1	TRBD1	once	TRBJ2-5	CASTSGTVHGAQYF	TGTGCCAGCACCTCAGGGACAGTCCACGGGGCCCAGTACTTC
TRBV28	TRBD1	many	TRBJ2-4	CASSKGTGFIQYF	TGTGCCAGCAGTAAAGGGACAGGTTTCATTCAGTACTTC
TRBV6-2/TRBV6-3	TRBD2	many	TRBJ2-1	CASSYSASGRANEQFF	TGTGCCAGCAGTTACTCGGCTAGCGGGAGGGCTAATGAGCAGTTCTTC
TRBV20-1	TRBD2	NA	TRBJ2-5	CSAREPLAADQETQYF	TGCAGTGCTAGAGAGCCACTAGCGGCTGACCAAGAGACCCAGTACTTC
TRBV12-3/TRBV12-4	NA	few	TRBJ1-2	CASSPLANYGYTF	TGTGCCAGCAGCCCCCTAGCTAACTATGGCTACACCTTC
TRBV30	NA	many	TRBJ2-2	CAWSVFIEGHTGELFF	TGTGCCTGGAGTGTATTTATTGAGGGGCACACCGGGGAGCTGTTTTTT
TRBV7-2	TRBD1	NA	TRBJ1-4	CASSRQTGQPNEKLFF	TGTGCCAGCAGCCGGCAGACAGGGCAGCCTAATGAAAAACTGTTTTTT
TRBV12-3/TRBV12-4	TRBD1	few	TRBJ2-2	CASTSPWEDRGYTGELFF	TGTGCCAGCACTTCGCCCTGGGAAGACAGGGGGTACACCGGGGAGCTGTTTTTT
TRBV18	TRBD1	NA	TRBJ2-1	CASSPNGLPGGLGNEQFF	TGTGCCAGCTCACCAAACGGGTTGCCAGGGGGCTTAGGGAATGAGCAGTTCTTC
TRBV12-3/TRBV12-4	NA	NA	TRBJ2-5	CASSWTLGGETQYF	TGTGCCAGCAGTTGGACACTAGGGGGGGAGACCCAGTACTTC
TRBV4-1	NA	many	TRBJ1-1	CASSQDKQGGTEAFF	TGCGCCAGCAGCCAAGACAAACAGGGTGGTACTGAAGCTTTCTTT
TRBV30	TRBD1	NA	TRBJ1-2	CAWSAGQETGYTF	TGTGCCTGGAGTGCGGGACAGGAAACTGGCTACACCTTC
TRBV11-1	NA	many	TRBJ2-3	CASSPLAGNSDTQYF	TGTGCCAGCAGCCCATTGGCAGGGAATTCAGATACGCAGTATTTT
TRBV5-1	NA	many	TRBJ2-5	CASSLEGNAQYF	TGCGCCAGCAGCTTGGAAGGAAACGCCCAGTACTTC